Shown below are 15 T cell receptor beta chains from a single sample sequenced in a study of beta chain features in type 1 diabetes. Investigators reverse transcribed all isolated RNA, so they sequenced expressed TCRB transcripts. Generated by immunoSEQ multiplex PCR, the TCRdb table keeps only in-frame clones and is missing some. The sample includes roughly 500,000 clones, 9.5% to 12% of them seen just once. Sequenced material: naive CD4+ T cells from blood. The receptors were gathered from a young woman in good health.

In this sample, this clone turned up a few times. The chain couples TRBV6-6 to TRBJ2-3; D might be TRBD2 (5 bases). This CDR3 is 13 amino acids long. From germline, CDR1 is MNHNY and CDR2 SVGAGI (reference sequence). Trimming took 7 bases from V and 1 from J, leaving 9 bases between them. The CDR3 protein is CASMRARTDTQYF. The DNA for the CDR3 is TGTGCCAGCATGAGGGCACGCACAGATACGCAGTATTTT.

Note on this clone: In the same sample, other DNA sequences code for this CDR3. This chain joins TRBV18 and TRBJ2-5; D call uncertain. Germline V gene sequence: CDR1 KGHSH, CDR2 LQKENI. V dropped 2 bases and J dropped 5 bases, with 9 bases sitting between them. The CDR3 length is 13 residues. The CDR3 bases are TGTGCCAGCTCACCAGGAGCGCGGGAGACCCAGTACTTC. It yields the protein CASSPGARETQYF. Variable domain in full (rest from reference TRBV18 and TRBJ2-5): NAGVMQNPRHLVRRRGQEARLRCSPMKGHSHVYWYRQLPEEGLKFMVYLQKENIIDESGMPKERFSAEFPKEGPSILRIQQVVRGDSAAYFCASSPGARETQYFGPGTRLLVL.

The chain is built from TRBV7-9 and TRBJ2-3; no firm D call. Trimming removed 4 bases from V and 5 bases from J, with 16 bases in between. CDR3 length equals 15 residues. Germline CDR1 SEHNR, CDR2 FQNEAQ (reference sequence). DNA of the CDR3: TGTGCCAGCAGCTCTCCAGGAAGGCCGGGAGATACGCAGTATTTT. It yields the protein CASSSPGRPGDTQYF. Combining the CDR3 with reference TRBV7-9 and TRBJ2-3 gives the whole variable domain DTGVSQNPRHKITKRGQNVTFRCDPISEHNRLYWYRQTLGQGPEFLTYFQNEAQLEKSRLLSDRFSAERPKGSFSTLEIQRTEQGDSAMYLCASSSPGRPGDTQYFGPGTRLTVL.

V gene TRBV20-1 combines with J gene TRBJ1-2; D uncertain. V lost 4 bases, J lost 1 base, and 4 bases lay in between. Germline assignment: CDR1 DFQATT and CDR2 SNEGSKA (reference sequence). The CDR3 has 11 amino acids. CDR3 nucleotides: TGCAGTGCTACTAGTAACTATGGCTACACCTTC. It codes for CSATSNYGYTF.

The chain has TRBV9 and TRBJ2-3; 13 bases map to TRBD2. The CDR3 contains 15 residues. The trim removed 2 bases at V and 5 bases at J, leaving 2 bases unmatched. The germline CDR1 and CDR2 sequences are SGDLS and YYNGEE. DNA of the CDR3: TGTGCCAGCAGCGTGACTAGCGGGAGGATAGATACGCAGTATTTT. Amino acid sequence: CASSVTSGRIDTQYF.

V usage is TRBV27 and J usage is TRBJ2-3; D ambiguous. With 8 bases removed from V and 4 bases from J, the gap between germline ends came to 16 bases. Germline V gene lookup returns CDR1 MNHEY and CDR2 SMNVEV (reference sequence). The CDR3 has 14 amino acids. CDR3 region: CASAPVARADTQYF. The CDR3, as DNA: TGTGCCAGCGCACCCGTAGCCCGGGCAGATACGCAGTATTTT.

This chain uses TRBV4-2 with TRBJ2-7, with D maybe TRBD2 (5 bases). Germline V CDR1 and CDR2: LGHNA, YNFKEQ. The CDR3 has 14 amino acids. V was clipped by 0 bases and J by 2 bases, with 8 bases between them. The CDR3 coding sequence is TGTGCCAGCAGCCAAGAACGGGGTCCCTACGAGCAGTACTTC. Amino acids: CASSQERGPYEQYF.

This clone has a handful of counts. This chain uses TRBV18 with TRBJ2-1; no firm D call. The length of the CDR3 is 12 residues. V shed 6 bases and J shed 10 bases, with 13 bases lying between them. The germline V gene has CDR1 KGHSH and CDR2 LQKENI. The DNA for the CDR3 is TGTGCCAGCTCGAGGCGAAGTAAGGAGCAGTTCTTC. This sequence encodes CASSRRSKEQFF.

This clone was detected a few times. The chain joins TRBV5-6 to TRBJ2-2; D is perhaps TRBD2 (5 bases). V was trimmed by 1 base and J by 8 bases, leaving 12 bases between them. There are 14 residues in the CDR3. Germline V lookup: CDR1 SGHDT, CDR2 YYEEEE. In nucleotides, the CDR3 is TGTGCCAGCAGCTTGCCACCCCGCGGGGGGGAGCTGTTTTTT. It encodes CASSLPPRGGELFF. Together with reference TRBV5-6 and TRBJ2-2, the CDR3 gives the full variable domain: DAGVTQSPTHLIKTRGQQVTLRCSPKSGHDTVSWYQQALGQGPQFIFQYYEEEERQRGNFPDRFSGHQFPNYSSELNVNALLLGDSALYLCASSLPPRGGELFFGEGSRLTVL.

V gene TRBV30 combines with J gene TRBJ1-2; 7 bases align to TRBD1. Germline V gene sequence: CDR1 GTSNPN, CDR2 SVGIG (reference sequence). CDR3 length equals 14 residues. J lost 4 bases, V lost 2 bases, and 7 bases had no gene match. The DNA for the CDR3 is TGTGCCTGGAGTCGGGACAGTCTAGTCTATGGCTACACCTTC. This encodes CAWSRDSLVYGYTF.

This clone was recorded at least ten times. This chain connects TRBV25-1 to TRBJ2-3; tentatively, D is TRBD1 (6 bases). V was clipped by 4 bases and J by 7 bases, with 18 bases between them. This CDR3 is built from 15 residues. Germline-derived CDR1 and CDR2 are MGHDK and SYGVNS. The CDR3 sequence: CASSVNGARGNTQYF. CDR3 nucleotides: TGTGCCAGCAGTGTAAATGGGGCCAGGGGCAATACGCAGTATTTT.

The V gene is TRBV18, the J gene TRBJ2-5, with D possibly being TRBD1 (5 bases). Trimming pared 1 base from V and 3 bases from J, leaving 12 bases between. Per the germline V gene, CDR1 is KGHSH and CDR2 is LQKENI. This CDR3 is 15 amino acids long. Here the CDR3 reads CASSPLIDRKETQYF. The CDR3 nucleotides read TGTGCCAGCTCACCACTCATCGACAGAAAAGAGACCCAGTACTTC. Full variable domain (outside the CDR3, taken from reference TRBV18 and TRBJ2-5): NAGVMQNPRHLVRRRGQEARLRCSPMKGHSHVYWYRQLPEEGLKFMVYLQKENIIDESGMPKERFSAEFPKEGPSILRIQQVVRGDSAAYFCASSPLIDRKETQYFGPGTRLLVL.

The CDR3 sequence: CASSLTGYEQFF. The CDR3 bases are TGTGCCAGCAGCTTGACTGGGTACGAGCAGTTCTTC. The J gene is TRBJ2-1, the V gene TRBV5-4; D remains ambiguous. The CDR3 contains 12 residues. The V gene lost 1 base and the J gene lost 10 bases, with 9 bases spanning the gap. Germline CDR1 is SGHNT and CDR2 is YYREEE (reference sequence). Drawing the rest from reference TRBV5-4 and TRBJ2-1, the complete variable domain is ETGVTQSPTHLIKTRGQQVTLRCSSQSGHNTVSWYQQALGQGPQFIFQYYREEENGRGNFPPRFSGLQFPNYSSELNVNALELDDSALYLCASSLTGYEQFFGPGTRLTVL.

The rearrangement joins TRBV15 to TRBJ2-3, with 11 bases that match TRBD1. CDR3 length equals 15 residues. CDR1 is LNHNV, CDR2 YYDKDF, per germline (reference sequence). The J segment lost 5 bases and the V segment lost 2 bases, leaving 3 bases of the junction unmatched. The CDR3 DNA reads as TGTGCCACCAGCAGAAGGACAGGGGGCAGAGATACGCAGTATTTT. It codes for CATSRRTGGRDTQYF.

This clone appeared a few times. The chain carries TRBV29-1 and TRBJ2-5, with D perhaps matching TRBD1 or TRBD2 (5 bases each). This CDR3 comprises 15 residues. Germline-derived CDR1 and CDR2 are SQVTM and ANQGSEA. The germline V and J ends were trimmed by 7 bases and 0 bases, with 18 bases remaining between them. The CDR3 coding sequence is TGCAGCGCCGTTGGGCGGGCAGGGAACCAAGAGACCCAGTACTTC. Its protein product is CSAVGRAGNQETQYF.